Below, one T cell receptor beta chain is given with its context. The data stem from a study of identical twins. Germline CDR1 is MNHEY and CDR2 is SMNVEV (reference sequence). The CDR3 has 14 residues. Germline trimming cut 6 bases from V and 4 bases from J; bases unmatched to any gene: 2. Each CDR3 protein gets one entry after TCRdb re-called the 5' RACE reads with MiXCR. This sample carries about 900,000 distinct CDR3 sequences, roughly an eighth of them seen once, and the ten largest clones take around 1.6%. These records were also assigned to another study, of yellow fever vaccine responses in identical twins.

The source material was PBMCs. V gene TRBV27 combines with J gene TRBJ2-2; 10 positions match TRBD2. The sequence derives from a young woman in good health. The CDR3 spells CASRLAGPTGELFF. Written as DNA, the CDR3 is TGTGCCAGCAGACTAGCGGGGCCCACCGGGGAGCTGTTTTTT.